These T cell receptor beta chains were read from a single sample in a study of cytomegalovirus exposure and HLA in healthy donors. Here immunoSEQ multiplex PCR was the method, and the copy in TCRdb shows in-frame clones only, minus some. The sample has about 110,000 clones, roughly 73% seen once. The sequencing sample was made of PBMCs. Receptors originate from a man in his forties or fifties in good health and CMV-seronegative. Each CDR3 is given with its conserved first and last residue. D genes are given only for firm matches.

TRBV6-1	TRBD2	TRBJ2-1	CASSESAGGLDEQFF	TGTGCCAGCAGTGAATCGGCGGGGGGGCTGGATGAGCAGTTCTTC
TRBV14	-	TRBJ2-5	CASSQAAGTGETQYF	TGTGCCAGCAGCCAAGCGGCGGGGACCGGAGAGACCCAGTACTTC
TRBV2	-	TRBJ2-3	CASSGATDTQYF	TGTGCCAGCAGTGGGGCTACAGATACGCAGTATTTT
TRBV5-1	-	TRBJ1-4	CASSRRELGRIEKLFF	TGCGCCAGCAGCCGGAGAGAATTGGGGCGGATTGAAAAACTGTTTTTT
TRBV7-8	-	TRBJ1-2	CASSPGVVYGYTF	TGTGCCAGCAGTCCGGGGGTGGTGTACGGCTACACCTTC
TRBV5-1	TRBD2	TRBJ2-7	CASSVGLAGTYEQYF	TGCGCCAGCAGCGTGGGACTAGCGGGGACCTACGAGCAGTACTTC
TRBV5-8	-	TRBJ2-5	CASSLTTAGTQYF	TGTGCCAGCAGCTTGACCACGGCGGGGACCCAGTACTTC
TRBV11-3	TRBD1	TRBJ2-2	CASSSPPPGTGGFETGELFF	TGTGCCAGCAGCTCGCCCCCTCCCGGGACAGGGGGTTTTGAAACCGGGGAGCTGTTTTTT
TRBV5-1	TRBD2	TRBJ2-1	CASSLDGTSVYDEQFF	TGCGCCAGCAGCTTGGATGGGACTAGCGTTTACGATGAGCAGTTCTTC
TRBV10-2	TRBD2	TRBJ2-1	CASRQLAGLSDIQFF	TGCGCCAGCAGACAACTAGCGGGGCTATCCGACATCCAGTTCTTC